The TCR beta chain described here comes from a study of blood T cell repertoires in COVID-19. Study overall: From T cells, B-cell-depleted T cells, or PBMCs came the material, which was cDNA or gDNA.

This CDR3 region has 18 residues. Per germline, CDR1 MNHEY and CDR2 SMNVEV (reference sequence). Trimming cost V 5 bases and J 1 base; bases outside gene matches: 16. TCRdb's table, derived via immunoSEQ multiplex PCR, lists solely in-frame clones and lacks some. The repertoire holds 220,000 or so clones, with 89% as singletons. The chain links TRBV27 to TRBJ2-7, with 8 bases lining up with TRBD1. Sequenced sample: peripheral blood. This sequence was found in a man between 60 and 70 years old who had recovered from COVID-19. CDR3 coding DNA: TGTGCCAGCAGTCTTCGACCAGGCGGGACAGGAATGTCCTACGAGCAGTACTTC. Translation gives CASSLRPGGTGMSYEQYF.